Below, 18 T cell receptor beta chains from the same sample are listed, as sequenced in a study of breast tumors, draining lymph nodes, adjacent tissues. Axillary draining lymph nodes of breast cancer patients supplied the node samples. TCRdb itself ran the multiplex PCR reads through MiXCR, one entry per CDR3 protein. Of about 140,000 distinct CDR3 sequences in the sample, approximately 29% were seen once. Material: axillary lymph node tissue. The receptors derive from a female donor with breast cancer. Some clones in this sample may be carry-over from other donors' samples.

This clonotype was counted many times. This chain uses TRBV25-1 with TRBJ2-3; 8 nucleotides agree with TRBD2. Unmatched junction bases numbered 4, after V lost 6 bases and J lost 2 bases. Germline V CDR1 and CDR2: MGHDK, SYGVNS. The CDR3 spans 14 residues. The CDR3 bases are TGTGCCAGCAGACCAGCGGGGGCCACAGATACGCAGTATTTT. This codes for CASRPAGATDTQYF.

This clonotype was observed at least ten times. This rearrangement joins TRBV14 to TRBJ1-5; tentatively, D is TRBD1 (5 bases). V lost 0 bases to trimming and J lost 11 bases, with 8 bases between them. The CDR3 is 12 residues long. The germline gives CDR1 SGHDN, CDR2 FVKESK. The CDR3 sequence: CASSQDRGAQHF. The CDR3 region has the DNA TGTGCCAGCAGCCAAGACCGGGGGGCCCAGCATTTT.

The chain employs TRBV7-2 and TRBJ1-4, with D tentatively TRBD1 (6 bases). V lost 1 base, J lost 7 bases, and 10 bases lay in between. Germline CDR1 and CDR2: SGHTA and FQGNSA. The CDR3 has 14 amino acids. The CDR3: CASSLVGAPEKLFF. As DNA, the CDR3 is TGTGCCAGCAGCTTAGTGGGGGCGCCTGAAAAACTGTTTTTT.

This clonotype appeared many times. V and J are TRBV10-3 and TRBJ1-2, with D perhaps matching TRBD1 (5 bases). Germline CDR1 and CDR2: ENHRY and SYGVKD. The V and J ends lost 6 bases and 2 bases respectively, with 7 bases between them. The CDR3 has 12 amino acids. The CDR3 nucleotides read TGTGCCATCAGGCAGGGAAACTATGGCTACACCTTC. It is translated as CAIRQGNYGYTF.

The chain carries TRBV6-1 and TRBJ1-6; TRBD1 agrees at 7 bases. The CDR3 length is 15 residues. Germline V gene data show CDR1 as MNHNS and CDR2 as SASEGT. V was clipped by 7 bases and J by 11 bases; unmatched bases: 14. Written as DNA, the CDR3 is TGTGCCAGCAAGCGACAGGGCCTTCACAATACACCCCTCCACTTT. It specifies CASKRQGLHNTPLHF.

This clonotype was picked up many times. J is TRBJ2-1 and V is TRBV6-6, with TRBD2 matching over 12 bases. Germline assignment: CDR1 MNHNY and CDR2 SVGAGI (reference sequence). There are 18 residues in the CDR3. V shed 5 bases, J shed 6 bases, and the junction held 14 bases outside the gene matches. In DNA form, the CDR3 reads TGTGCCAGCAGTAATTCGCGGGCTAGCGGGGGGGGAGGCAATGAGCAGTTCTTC. Protein product: CASSNSRASGGGGNEQFF.

The chain employs TRBV19 and TRBJ2-3; D might be TRBD1 (5 bases). The CDR3 totals 13 residues. Trimming stripped 6 bases from V and 2 bases from J, with 9 bases between. The germline gives CDR1 LNHDA, CDR2 SQIVND (reference sequence). CDR3 residues: CASRTVNTDTQYF. The CDR3 DNA reads as TGTGCCAGTAGGACAGTAAACACAGATACGCAGTATTTT.

This clonotype was seen at least ten times. This chain links TRBV5-8 with TRBJ2-1, with 7 bases that match TRBD2. The V and J ends lost 1 base and 5 bases, in that order; junction bases with no gene match: 6. The CDR3 spans 15 residues. Germline lookup yields CDR1 SGHTS and CDR2 YDEGEE. The CDR3 nucleotides read TGTGCCAGCAGCTTGTCTAGCGGCCAACACAATGAGCAGTTCTTC. Translated: CASSLSSGQHNEQFF.

This clonotype was counted ten times or more. This chain links TRBV6-6 with TRBJ2-3; D is unclear. The V and J ends lost 0 bases and 2 bases respectively, with 9 bases between them. CDR3 length: 15 amino acids. The germline CDR1 and CDR2 sequences are MNHNY and SVGAGI (reference sequence). CDR3 DNA sequence: TGTGCCAGCAGTTACTCGGACGGAATCACAGATACGCAGTATTTT. It yields the protein CASSYSDGITDTQYF.

Turning to this clonotype: Its ends do not fully match the called genes, so a read error is possible. This chain joins TRBV2 and TRBJ1-3; D remains ambiguous. Germline V gene lookup returns CDR1 SNHLY and CDR2 FYNNEI. CDR3 length: 15 residues. The CDR3 reads CASSEVSFPGNTIYF. The CDR3 DNA sequence: TGTGCCAGCAGTGAAGTCAGCTTCCCTGGGAACACCATATATTTT. Full variable domain (remainder filled in from reference TRBV2 and TRBJ1-3): EPEVTQTPSHQVTQMGQEVILRCVPISNHLYFYWYRQILGQKVEFLVSFYNNEISEKSEIFDDQFSVERPDGSNFTLKIRSTKLEDSAMYFCASSEVSFPGNTIYFGEGSWLTVV.

The chain recombines TRBV15 with TRBJ2-1; 11 nucleotides line up with TRBD1. The CDR3 covers 17 residues. Germline values: CDR1 LNHNV, CDR2 YYDKDF (reference sequence). With V trimmed by 3 bases and J by 3 bases, 7 bases remained unmatched. This CDR3 is CATSSRKGQGVYNEQFF. The CDR3 region has the DNA TGTGCCACCAGCAGCAGAAAGGGACAGGGGGTCTACAATGAGCAGTTCTTC.

This clonotype was recorded at least ten times. The chain recombines TRBV12-3 or TRBV12-4 with TRBJ2-1; the D is unclear. Trimming stripped 3 bases from V and 15 bases from J, with 12 bases between. The length of the CDR3 is 11 residues. The CDR3 sequence: CASSLGLSRFF. The CDR3 nucleotides read TGTGCCAGCAGTTTGGGCCTTAGCAGGTTCTTC.

In this sample, this clonotype turned up many times. The rearrangement links TRBV10-1 to TRBJ2-3; D may correspond to TRBD1 or TRBD2 (5 bases each). V was shortened by 3 bases and J by 2 bases, with 9 bases between the two germline ends. Germline V gives CDR1 WNHNN, CDR2 SYGVQD (reference sequence). The length of the CDR3 is 14 residues. The CDR3 DNA reads TGCGCCAGCAGTGAACCGGGACCCACAGATACGCAGTATTTT. This encodes CASSEPGPTDTQYF.

This clonotype was seen many times. This chain connects TRBV28 to TRBJ2-7, with 7 bases identical to TRBD1. Germline V gene lookup returns CDR1 MDHEN and CDR2 SYDVKM. The ends lost 3 bases at V and 0 bases at J; junction bases unmatched: 5. The CDR3 consists of 15 residues. The CDR3 sequence is CASSFRQGVSYEQYF. The DNA of the CDR3 is TGTGCCAGCAGTTTCCGACAGGGAGTCTCCTACGAGCAGTACTTC.

There are many counts of this clonotype. This rearrangement joins TRBV7-9 to TRBJ1-4, with D hard to call. This CDR3 is built from 16 residues. CDR1 SEHNR and CDR2 FQNEAQ come from the germline V gene (reference sequence). Trimming pared 1 base from V and 0 bases from J, leaving 9 bases between. The CDR3 loop reads CASSLGLVATNEKLFF. CDR3 DNA: TGTGCCAGCAGCTTAGGACTGGTTGCAACTAATGAAAAACTGTTTTTT.

In its sample, this clonotype was seen many times. The V call is TRBV6-6, the J call TRBJ1-2; TRBD1 matches at 9 bases. Losses at the gene ends were 2 bases for V and 0 bases for J; bases not matched to a gene: 4. The CDR3 runs to 16 residues. Germline V gives CDR1 MNHNY, CDR2 SVGAGI (reference sequence). This CDR3 is CASSYRTGVANYGYTF. The CDR3 DNA reads as TGTGCCAGCAGTTACAGGACAGGGGTTGCTAACTATGGCTACACCTTC.

This clonotype was counted many times. This sequence joins TRBV7-9 and TRBJ2-7; D gene unclear. CDR1 and CDR2 from the germline V gene are SEHNR and FQNEAQ (reference sequence). This CDR3 spans 12 amino acids. V was cut by 4 bases and J by 5 bases, with 9 bases left in between. CDR3 in DNA: TGTGCCAGCAGCTCGGCCTGGGACGAGCAGTACGTC. Translating gives CASSSAWDEQYV.

A note on this clonotype: A much larger clonotype is one base distant, so this may be a read error. The rearrangement links TRBV4-2 to TRBJ1-2; 7 bases fit TRBD1. From germline, CDR1 is LGHNA and CDR2 YNFKEQ. This CDR3 is 12 amino acids long. CDR3 nucleotide sequence: TGTGCCGGCAGCCTAGACAGGGTTGGCTACACCTTC. Its protein is CAGSLDRVGYTF.